The 28 T cell receptor beta chains reported below all come from one sample, sequenced in a study of regulatory T cells in long-lasting Graves disease. Construction of the TCR beta libraries employed iRepertoire HTBI primers in conjunction with Arm-PCR of CDR3 regions. One entry per CDR3 protein results from TCRdb running MiXCR on the multiplex PCR reads. The data show about 240,000 distinct CDR3 sequences, around 20% seen once. The time point: newly diagnosed GD, antithyroid drugs for less than 3 months. RNA from PBMCs was the source of the TCR library. The sequenced sample was peripheral blood mononuclear cells (PBMCs), obtained at new diagnosis, from a patient treated with antithyroid drugs. These receptors were taken from a female donor with Graves disease.

A few counts support this clonotype. This likely traces to a read error, being one base from a far larger clone. This chain joins TRBV7-2 and TRBJ2-1; D is tentatively TRBD1 or TRBD2 (5 bases each). The J call may be mistaken, given a closer DNA end match to TRBJ2-5. CDR1 and CDR2 from the germline V gene are SGHTA and FQGNSA. This CDR3 has 15 amino acids. The CDR3 region has the DNA TGTACCAGCAGCTTAATGGGGACCTACGAGGGGACCCAGTACTTC. Amino acid sequence: CTSSLMGTYEGTQYF.

The table lists this clonotype with many counts. This chain links TRBV5-1 with TRBJ1-2, with TRBD1 as a possible D gene (5 bases). Per the germline V gene, CDR1 is SGHRS and CDR2 is YFSETQ. Trimming removed 0 bases from V and 9 bases from J, with 18 bases in between. The CDR3 loop spans 15 amino acids. CDR3 residues: CASSLDAASRGSYTF. The CDR3, as DNA: TGCGCCAGCAGCTTGGATGCAGCCTCTCGGGGGAGCTACACCTTC.

The chain links TRBV5-1 to TRBJ1-2; 10 bases agree with TRBD1. CDR1 and CDR2 from the germline V gene are SGHRS and YFSETQ. The CDR3 is made up of 14 amino acids. With 3 bases clipped from V and 2 bases from J, the junction kept 1 base outside the gene matches. The CDR3 DNA sequence: TGCGCCAGCAGCTCGACAGGGGGCAACTATGGCTACACCTTC. Its protein product is CASSSTGGNYGYTF.

With regard to this clonotype: A much larger clone differs from this one at a single base, so this may be a read error. V gene TRBV7-2 combines with J gene TRBJ1-6; no clear D gene. V shed 7 bases and J shed 9 bases, with 13 bases lying between them. This CDR3 is built from 13 residues. CDR1 is SGHTA, CDR2 FQGNSA, per germline. CDR3 residues: CASNPDGRSPLHF. CDR3 nucleotides: TGTGCCAGCAACCCGGACGGCCGTTCACCCCTCCACTTT.

This clonotype was recorded a few times. DNA of the CDR3: TGCGCCAGCAGTGCAGGCCGGTCGGCCGGGAGCAGGACCCAGTACTTC. It yields the protein CASSAGRSAGSRTQYF. This chain uses TRBV10-2 with TRBJ2-5, with D perhaps matching TRBD2 (6 bases). CDR3 length equals 16 residues. Germline loops: CDR1 WSHSY, CDR2 SAAADI. The ends were cut back, 4 bases at V and 7 bases at J, with 22 bases in the middle.

As concerns this clonotype: The likely explanation is a read error, given a far larger clone one base away. The chain recombines TRBV2 with TRBJ2-5; 7 nucleotides align to TRBD2. The J call may be wrong; the DNA end is better matched by TRBJ2-1. The germline gives CDR1 SNHLY, CDR2 FYNNEI. CDR3 size: 15 residues. The CDR3 DNA reads TGTGCCAGCGGGAGGGACTCCCAATTAACTGGTGAGCAGTTCTTC. Residues: CASGRDSQLTGEQFF.

Many counts were recorded for this clonotype. The V gene is TRBV9, the J gene TRBJ2-3; D unclear. The CDR3 loop spans 13 amino acids. Trimming cost V 4 bases and J 2 bases, with 8 bases left between them. From germline, CDR1 is SGDLS and CDR2 YYNGEE. The CDR3 region is CASSPRHTDTQYF. CDR3 sequence (DNA): TGTGCCAGCAGCCCCAGACACACAGATACGCAGTATTTT.

This clonotype was recorded at least ten times. The chain has TRBV28 and TRBJ1-1, with 12 bases lining up with TRBD1. The germline gives CDR1 MDHEN, CDR2 SYDVKM. CDR3 length: 15 residues. The J segment lost 3 bases and the V segment lost 8 bases, leaving 7 bases of the junction unmatched. Here the CDR3 DNA reads TGTGCCAGCTCGGGACAGGGGGCATTGGACACTGAAGCTTTCTTT. This sequence encodes CASSGQGALDTEAFF.

This clonotype was picked up a small number of times. This may be a read error: a much more frequent sequence differs by one nucleotide. The genes are TRBV7-2 and TRBJ2-1; D remains ambiguous. The CDR3 sequence is 15 residues long. Germline values: CDR1 SGHTA, CDR2 FQGNSA. The CDR3 sequence: CVSSNRASSTDEQFF. The CDR3 DNA follows: TGTGTCAGCAGCAACCGGGCCTCGTCGACCGATGAGCAGTTCTTC.

As to this clonotype: A read error may be the cause here, since a much bigger clone is one base away. The V call is TRBV5-1, the J call TRBJ1-6; a weak D match, TRBD1 (6 bases). The CDR3 is made up of 15 amino acids. Germline lookup yields CDR1 SGHRS and CDR2 YFSETQ. The CDR3 region has the DNA TGCGCCAGCAGCTTGGCCGGGGGGCCCAATTCATCCCTCCACTTT. This codes for CASSLAGGPNSSLHF.

This clonotype was observed at least ten times. This chain links TRBV7-2 with TRBJ2-3, with 10 positions matching TRBD2. The germline CDR1 and CDR2 sequences are SGHTA and FQGNSA. V trimming: 1 base; J trimming: 5 bases; junction bases outside the gene matches: 9. This CDR3 contains 17 residues. For the CDR3, the DNA is TGTGCCAGCAGCTTAGGGCCAGCGGGGGGGGGAGGAGATACGCAGTATTTT. It encodes CASSLGPAGGGGDTQYF.

The chain uses TRBV20-1 and TRBJ1-6; weak D call: TRBD1 (6 bases). Trimming took off 0 bases at V and 14 bases at J, with 17 bases between the two ends. From germline, CDR1 is DFQATT and CDR2 SNEGSKA (reference sequence). The CDR3 consists of 14 residues. The CDR3 reads CSARDPQAGESLHF. The CDR3 DNA follows: TGCAGTGCTAGAGATCCGCAAGCAGGGGAGTCCCTCCACTTT.

In its sample, this clonotype was seen many times. The rearrangement links TRBV12-3 or TRBV12-4 to TRBJ1-5; TRBD1 matches 12 bases. This CDR3 contains 16 residues. The trim removed 6 bases at V and 7 bases at J, leaving 10 bases unmatched. CDR3 in amino acids: CASRDPGQGAGQPQHF. The DNA for the CDR3 is TGTGCCAGCAGGGATCCGGGACAGGGGGCGGGACAGCCCCAGCATTTT.

This chain connects TRBV2 to TRBJ2-5; tentative D call: TRBD1 (5 bases). This CDR3 spans 13 amino acids. Trimming removed 6 bases at V and 5 bases at J, with 13 bases between. The germline gives CDR1 SNHLY, CDR2 FYNNEI. CDR3 bases: TGTGCCAGCAGGGACACCTCGTTTGAGACCCAGTACTTC. Amino acid sequence: CASRDTSFETQYF.

This clonotype was counted at least ten times. The CDR3 here is CASSLGPAINNEQFF. The CDR3 nucleotides are TGTGCCAGCAGCTTGGGGCCAGCAATAAACAATGAGCAGTTCTTC. The J gene is TRBJ2-1, the V gene TRBV7-2; tentatively, D is TRBD1 (5 bases). CDR3 length: 15 residues. V was pared by 3 bases and J by 5 bases, with 14 bases between. CDR1 and CDR2 (germline): SGHTA, FQGNSA.

A remark on this clonotype: A much larger clone sits a single nucleotide away, making a read error possible. The chain combines TRBV6-6 with TRBJ1-5; 9 bases are a match to TRBD1. CDR3 length equals 17 residues. The germline V gene has CDR1 MNHNY and CDR2 SVGAGI (reference sequence). The CDR3 spells CASSYSIGQGYNRPQHF. CDR3 in DNA: TGTGCCAGCAGTTACTCGATCGGACAGGGGTACAATCGGCCCCAGCATTTT.

This clonotype is medium-sized in the sample. The J gene is TRBJ2-7, the V gene TRBV7-6, with D hard to call. This CDR3 is built from 14 residues. V lost 1 base, J lost 6 bases, and 13 bases lay in between. Germline V gives CDR1 SGHVS, CDR2 FNYEAQ. CDR3 in amino acids: CASSLESSSFEQYF. CDR3 nucleotides: TGTGCCAGCAGCTTAGAGAGTAGTTCGTTCGAGCAGTACTTC.

V gene TRBV15 combines with J gene TRBJ2-7, with 7 bases matching TRBD1. The CDR3 extends over 15 amino acids. Germline-derived CDR1 and CDR2 are LNHNV and YYDKDF (reference sequence). Trimming cost V 3 bases and J 5 bases; bases outside gene matches: 10. CDR3 nucleotide sequence: TGTGCCACCAGCAGGTCCGGGACAGCAGACCACGAGCAGTACTTC. Protein: CATSRSGTADHEQYF.

This clonotype was detected many times. The CDR3: CASSQDFGGGTDTQYF. The CDR3 DNA is TGTGCCAGCAGCCAAGATTTTGGCGGGGGTACAGATACGCAGTATTTT. The V and J genes are TRBV3-1 and TRBJ2-3; 7 nucleotides align to TRBD2. The CDR3 covers 16 residues. Trimming removed 0 bases from V and 3 bases from J; junction bases left unmatched: 6. Germline V lookup: CDR1 LGHDT, CDR2 YNNKEL (reference sequence).

This clonotype has just a few counts. A read error may explain this, as a much larger clone is one base away. The chain employs TRBV12-5 and TRBJ2-1; the match to TRBD2 covers 7 bases. Per the germline V gene, CDR1 is LGHNT and CDR2 is FRNRAP. The CDR3 contains 16 residues. After removal of 6 bases from V and 2 bases from J, the junction contained 10 bases not matched to a gene. For the CDR3, the DNA is TGTGCTAGTGGCATCCCGAGCGGGACGCCCTACAATGAGCAGTTCTTC. Its translation is CASGIPSGTPYNEQFF. The variable domain in full, completed from reference TRBV12-5 and TRBJ2-1, reads DARVTQTPRHKVTEMGQEVTMRCQPILGHNTVFWYRQTMMQGLELLAYFRNRAPLDDSGMPKDRFSAEMPDATLATLKIQPSEPRDSAVYFCASGIPSGTPYNEQFFGPGTRLTVL.

Notes on this clonotype: A far larger clone is just one base off, so this is likely a read error. This chain connects TRBV6-2 or TRBV6-3 to TRBJ2-1, with TRBD2 identical over 7 bases. TRBJ2-7 matches the DNA end more closely, so the J call is doubtful. The CDR3 runs to 16 residues. The germline CDR1 and CDR2 sequences are MNHEY and SVGEGT. DNA of the CDR3: TGTGCCAGCAGGTCCTCTACTAGCGCGGGAACCGAGGAGCAGTACTTC. Amino acid sequence: CASRSSTSAGTEEQYF.

Concerning this clonotype: This may come from a read error, since a much larger clone is one base off. The rearrangement joins TRBV9 to TRBJ2-3; the D is unclear. CDR3 length: 15 amino acids. The germline gives CDR1 SGDLS, CDR2 YYNGEE. The germline V and J ends were trimmed by 4 bases and 4 bases, with 16 bases remaining between them. CDR3 DNA: TGTGCCAGCAGCCTTAGCTGGGGTGGGTCAGATACGCAGTATTTT. This sequence encodes CASSLSWGGSDTQYF.

This clonotype was detected ten times or more. A junction end diverges from the germline sequence, so it may reflect a read error. Here the CDR3 reads CASSLFATRSYDEQFF. In nucleotides, the CDR3 is TGTGCCAGCAGTTTATTCGCAACCCGCTCCTACGATGAGCAGTTCTTC. V gene TRBV28 combines with J gene TRBJ2-1; D gene uncertain. Per the germline V gene, CDR1 is MDHEN and CDR2 is SYDVKM. The CDR3 is 16 residues long.

This clonotype has just a few counts. The chain carries TRBV7-2 and TRBJ1-1, with a tentative D call TRBD1 (6 bases). Germline V gene data show CDR1 as SGHTA and CDR2 as FQGNSA. The CDR3 runs 15 residues. Trimming took off 2 bases at V and 3 bases at J, with 13 bases between the two ends. CDR3 in amino acids: CASSLSGGPYTEAFF. DNA of the CDR3: TGTGCCAGCAGCTTATCGGGGGGCCCTTACACTGAAGCTTTCTTT.

This clonotype was seen ten or more times. The chain combines TRBV10-2 with TRBJ2-7; D gene unclear. The V end lost 1 base, the J end lost 0 bases, and 4 bases lay between the germline ends. Germline V lookup: CDR1 WSHSY, CDR2 SAAADI. The CDR3 is 13 residues long. The CDR3 DNA reads TGCGCCAGCAGTGAGTTTATCTCCTACGAGCAGTACTTC. It translates to CASSEFISYEQYF.

This clonotype was picked up many times. The V call is TRBV6-2 or TRBV6-3, the J call TRBJ1-1; TRBD1 is a possible D gene (6 bases). Trimming took off 2 bases at V and 3 bases at J, with 7 bases between the two ends. Looked up from germline, CDR1 is MNHEY and CDR2 is SVGEGT. The CDR3 is 13 residues long. In DNA, the CDR3 is TGTGCCAGCAGTTACAGGACAGACACTGAAGCTTTCTTT. This gives the protein CASSYRTDTEAFF.

The CDR3 loop reads CASSSPGQGYTGELFF. The CDR3 bases are TGTGCCAGCAGTTCCCCTGGACAGGGCTACACCGGGGAGCTGTTTTTT. This sequence joins TRBV7-9 and TRBJ2-2, with 8 bases lining up with TRBD1. CDR3 length: 16 amino acids. Looked up from germline, CDR1 is SEHNR and CDR2 is FQNEAQ (reference sequence). V lost 6 bases to trimming and J lost 3 bases; unmatched junction nucleotides: 9.

The rearrangement uses TRBV7-2 and TRBJ2-3; TRBD2 matches 9 bases. V trimming: 8 bases; J trimming: 2 bases; junction bases outside the gene matches: 11. Germline loops: CDR1 SGHTA, CDR2 FQGNSA. There are 16 residues in the CDR3. This CDR3 reads CASFKRASGTTDTQYF. In nucleotides, the CDR3 is TGTGCCAGCTTCAAGCGGGCTAGCGGGACCACAGATACGCAGTATTTT. Together with reference TRBV7-2 and TRBJ2-3, the CDR3 gives the full variable domain: GAGVSQSPSNKVTEKGKDVELRCDPISGHTALYWYRQSLGQGLEFLIYFQGNSAPDKSGLPSDRFSAERTGGSVSTLTIQRTQQEDSAVYLCASFKRASGTTDTQYFGPGTRLTVL.